The 30 T cell receptor beta chains listed next were all sequenced from one sample in a study of blood T cell repertoires in COVID-19. Sequenced by immunoSEQ multiplex PCR; TCRdb stores in-frame clones only, minus some. The sample has 50,000 to 75,000 clones; around 85% are singletons. Sequenced: peripheral blood. The receptors shown here come from a man aged 55-75 years with acute or convalescent COVID-19.

This clone was seen only once. V is TRBV6-5 and J is TRBJ2-7; D possibly corresponds to TRBD1 (5 bases). The germline CDR1 and CDR2 sequences are MNHEY and SVGAGI. V lost 6 bases and J 3 bases, leaving 15 bases between the germline ends. The CDR3 has 14 residues. CDR3 region: CASSRQLTGYEQYF. CDR3 nucleotides: TGTGCCAGCAGCCGACAACTAACAGGCTACGAGCAGTACTTC.

The V gene is TRBV5-4, the J gene TRBJ1-2; 7 bases are a match to TRBD1. V lost 4 bases to trimming and J lost 3 bases; unmatched junction nucleotides: 9. CDR3 length: 15 amino acids. Germline values: CDR1 SGHNT, CDR2 YYREEE (reference sequence). The CDR3 nucleotides read TGTGCCAGCAGCATCTACAGGGGTATCCACTATGGCTACACCTTC. This translates into CASSIYRGIHYGYTF.

J is TRBJ1-2 and V is TRBV7-9; a possible D gene is TRBD1 (5 bases). Germline-derived CDR1 and CDR2 are SEHNR and FQNEAQ (reference sequence). The CDR3 is 13 amino acids. V was clipped by 6 bases and J by 4 bases, with 12 bases between them. DNA for the CDR3: TGTGCCAGCAGTTCAGACAGCCCCTATGGCTACACCTTC. Encoded protein: CASSSDSPYGYTF.

This chain links TRBV2 with TRBJ1-1, with D unclear. Between the trimmed V and J ends, which lost 6 bases and 1 base, there was a span of 9 bases. Germline CDR1 is SNHLY and CDR2 is FYNNEI. There are 13 residues in the CDR3. CDR3 sequence reads: CASRVDKNTEAFF. CDR3 bases: TGTGCCAGCAGAGTCGACAAGAACACTGAAGCTTTCTTT.

The chain has TRBV30 and TRBJ2-2; TRBD2 agrees at 9 bases. The CDR3 runs 14 residues. The ends lost 6 bases at V and 1 base at J; junction bases unmatched: 3. Germline CDR1 reads GTSNPN; CDR2 reads SVGIG (reference sequence). CDR3 in amino acids: CACTSGRNTGELFF. As DNA, the CDR3 is TGTGCCTGCACTAGCGGGCGGAACACCGGGGAGCTGTTTTTT.

The CDR3 coding sequence is TGTGCCAGCAGTTTAGGGCTAGCGGGATTGAGAGATACGCAGTATTTT. This sequence encodes CASSLGLAGLRDTQYF. The chain carries TRBV27 and TRBJ2-3; 9 bases agree with TRBD2. With 2 bases clipped from V and 5 bases from J, the junction kept 8 bases outside the gene matches. Germline CDR1 and CDR2: MNHEY and SMNVEV (reference sequence). The CDR3 has 16 residues.

This clone appeared a few times. The genes are TRBV7-9 and TRBJ2-1; TRBD1 matches at 8 bases. Germline V gene data show CDR1 as SEHNR and CDR2 as FQNEAQ (reference sequence). The V gene end was trimmed by 5 bases and the J gene end by 2 bases; junction bases not matched to a gene: 8. CDR3 length: 16 residues. Here the CDR3 DNA reads TGTGCCAGCAGCCCCCAGACAGGGGCTGCCTACAATGAGCAGTTCTTC. The encoded protein is CASSPQTGAAYNEQFF.

The V and J genes are TRBV28 and TRBJ2-3; perhaps TRBD1 as D (5 bases). The ends were cut back, 3 bases at V and 5 bases at J, with 9 bases in the middle. The CDR3 loop spans 13 amino acids. CDR1 and CDR2 (germline): MDHEN, SYDVKM. Written as DNA, the CDR3 is TGTGCCAGCAGTTTCCAGGGAAGAGATACGCAGTATTTT. This sequence encodes CASSFQGRDTQYF.

The chain recombines TRBV3-1 (or the pseudogene TRBV3-2) with TRBJ1-2; D is unclear. Germline V gene sequence: CDR1 LGHDT, CDR2 YNNKEL (reference sequence). This CDR3 region has 13 residues. With 1 base removed from V and 8 bases from J, the gap between germline ends came to 11 bases. The CDR3 coding sequence is TGTGCCAGCAGCCAAGTTCGGGATAGGGGCTACACCTTC. Amino acid sequence: CASSQVRDRGYTF.

This chain uses TRBV10-3 with TRBJ1-4, with 9 bases matching TRBD1. V dropped 0 bases and J dropped 5; count of bases not matched to a gene: 1. CDR1 is ENHRY, CDR2 SYGVKD, per germline. The CDR3 consists of 15 residues. The DNA for the CDR3 is TGTGCCATCAGTGAGTCGACAGGGGGAAATGAAAAACTGTTTTTT. Translated: CAISESTGGNEKLFF.

This clone was seen once. This chain links TRBV11-2 with TRBJ2-7, with D perhaps matching TRBD1 (5 bases). The CDR3 is 14 residues long. V lost 3 bases and J 4 bases, leaving 13 bases between the germline ends. From germline, CDR1 is SGHAT and CDR2 FQNNGV. CDR3 in amino acids: CASSFGHREYEQYF. For the CDR3, the DNA is TGTGCCAGCAGCTTTGGACACAGAGAATACGAGCAGTACTTC.

This chain links TRBV19 with TRBJ1-5, with a tentative D call TRBD1 (5 bases). Germline CDR1 and CDR2: LNHDA and SQIVND (reference sequence). The CDR3 is 14 amino acids. Trimming took 5 bases from V and 2 from J, leaving 10 bases between them. CDR3 sequence (DNA): TGTGCCAGTAGTCCCCTAGGGGGCAATCAGCCCCAGCATTTT. Amino acids: CASSPLGGNQPQHF.

This sequence joins TRBV5-8 and TRBJ1-1; 10 bases map to TRBD1. The CDR3 loop spans 15 amino acids. Germline values: CDR1 SGHTS, CDR2 YDEGEE. Trimming removed 4 bases from V and 6 bases from J; junction bases left unmatched: 9. CDR3 amino acids: CASSLRDRGFAEAFF. In nucleotides, the CDR3 is TGTGCCAGCAGCCTCCGGGACAGGGGCTTCGCTGAAGCTTTCTTT.

This chain links TRBV30 with TRBJ1-1, with D hard to call. The germline CDR1 and CDR2 sequences are GTSNPN and SVGIG (reference sequence). The CDR3 is 13 amino acids. Trimming cost V 0 bases and J 1 base, with 6 bases left between them. CDR3 nucleotides: TGTGCCTGGAGTGTACTATGGAACACTGAAGCTTTCTTT. It codes for CAWSVLWNTEAFF.

The V and J genes are TRBV19 and TRBJ1-2, with 8 bases matching TRBD1. Germline values: CDR1 LNHDA, CDR2 SQIVND (reference sequence). The CDR3 sequence is 14 residues long. V shed 4 bases, J shed 7 bases, and the junction held 8 bases outside the gene matches. The CDR3 spells CASSTGQGERGYTF. CDR3 DNA: TGTGCCAGTAGTACCGGACAGGGAGAGCGTGGCTACACCTTC. Combining the CDR3 with reference TRBV19 and TRBJ1-2 gives the whole variable domain DGGITQSPKYLFRKEGQNVTLSCEQNLNHDAMYWYRQDPGQGLRLIYYSQIVNDFQKGDIAEGYSVSREKKESFPLTVTSAQKNPTAFYLCASSTGQGERGYTFGSGTRLTVV.

This rearrangement joins TRBV30 to TRBJ2-2; no clear D. Germline V gives CDR1 GTSNPN, CDR2 SVGIG (reference sequence). Between the trimmed V and J ends, which lost 0 bases and 6 bases, there was a span of 8 bases. The CDR3 sequence is 13 residues long. CDR3: CAWSVRGSGELFF. CDR3 bases: TGTGCCTGGAGTGTACGTGGCTCCGGGGAGCTGTTTTTT.

The DNA for the CDR3 is TGCGCCAGCAGCCCCCTCGGGACTAGGGAGACCCAGTACTTC. Protein product: CASSPLGTRETQYF. V usage is TRBV4-1 and J usage is TRBJ2-5; 8 nucleotides match TRBD2. This CDR3 has 14 amino acids. CDR1 and CDR2 from the germline V gene are MGHRA and YSYEKL. Unmatched junction bases numbered 6, after V lost 4 bases and J lost 5 bases.

The V and J genes are TRBV3-1 (or the pseudogene TRBV3-2) and TRBJ2-3; D unclear. The CDR3 spans 14 residues. The germline V and J ends were trimmed by 4 bases and 6 bases, with 14 bases remaining between them. From germline, CDR1 is LGHDT and CDR2 YNNKEL (reference sequence). For the CDR3, the DNA is TGTGCCAGCAGCCCCACTAAAAATCCGGATACGCAGTATTTT. Translating gives CASSPTKNPDTQYF.

V usage is TRBV15 and J usage is TRBJ2-5; 8 bases align to TRBD2. V was clipped by 8 bases and J by 4 bases; unmatched bases: 12. The CDR3 contains 15 residues. CDR1 is LNHNV and CDR2 is YYDKDF in the germline V gene (reference sequence). The DNA of the CDR3 is TGTGCCACCGGTGGCAAGCGGGAGAGGGGAGAGACCCAGTACTTC. Protein sequence: CATGGKRERGETQYF.

The genes are TRBV7-2 and TRBJ2-1, with D perhaps TRBD1 (5 bases). In germline, CDR1 is SGHTA, CDR2 FQGNSA. Between the trimmed V and J ends, which lost 1 base and 4 bases, there was a span of 11 bases. This CDR3 is 15 amino acids long. The CDR3 DNA reads as TGTGCCAGCAGCTTAGGGGCAGGGTCATACAATGAGCAGTTCTTC. This codes for CASSLGAGSYNEQFF.

The chain is built from TRBV9 and TRBJ2-3; 7 bases align to TRBD2. The germline V gene has CDR1 SGDLS and CDR2 YYNGEE. Trimming cost V 4 bases and J 2 bases; bases outside gene matches: 7. The CDR3 is 15 amino acids. CDR3 sequence (DNA): TGTGCCAGCAGCATAAGCGGGGCTATCACAGATACGCAGTATTTT. Its translation is CASSISGAITDTQYF.

This clone was detected only a few times. The chain joins TRBV12-3 or TRBV12-4 to TRBJ1-2, with 9 bases that match TRBD1. The CDR3 runs 13 residues. With V trimmed by 6 bases and J by 7 bases, 6 bases remained unmatched. The chain's CDR3 is CASSDRGRRGYTF. The DNA for the CDR3 is TGTGCCAGCAGCGACAGGGGGAGGCGTGGCTACACCTTC.

CDR3 sequence: CASRAGGLGKNIQYF. In nucleotides, the CDR3 is TGTGCCAGCAGGGCAGGGGGTTTGGGCAAAAACATTCAGTACTTC. The chain employs TRBV6-5 and TRBJ2-4; 7 nucleotides match TRBD1. Germline values: CDR1 MNHEY, CDR2 SVGAGI. The CDR3 extends over 15 amino acids. Trimming at V came to 6 bases and at J to 3 bases, leaving 8 bases not matched to a gene.

A single count supports this clone. V is TRBV23-1 and J is TRBJ2-5, with D unclear. TRBV23-1 is annotated as an ORF whose role is uncertain. The CDR3 has 16 amino acids. V was cut by 0 bases and J by 2 bases, with 13 bases left in between. In DNA form, the CDR3 reads TGCGCCAGCAGTCAATCGATACAGCTGCGTCAAGAGACCCAGTACTTC. Residues: CASSQSIQLRQETQYF.

The CDR3, as DNA: TGTGCCAGCAGCTTAATTAGCGGACCTGATGAGCAGTTCTTC. As protein: CASSLISGPDEQFF. This sequence joins TRBV7-8 and TRBJ2-1, with D perhaps matching TRBD2 (6 bases). The CDR3 totals 14 residues. The V end was cut by 2 bases, the J end by 8 bases, with 13 bases between. Germline assignment: CDR1 SGHVS and CDR2 FQNEAQ.

The chain recombines TRBV6-6 with TRBJ2-1; 10 positions match TRBD2. Germline lookup yields CDR1 MNHNY and CDR2 SVGAGI (reference sequence). The CDR3 consists of 18 residues. V dropped 5 bases and J dropped 7; count of bases not matched to a gene: 17. CDR3 loop: CASSRQGTAGGPGNEQFF. CDR3 DNA: TGTGCCAGCAGTCGACAGGGAACAGCGGGAGGGCCAGGGAATGAGCAGTTCTTC.

The chain couples TRBV2 to TRBJ2-1, with TRBD2 matching 10 bases. Trimming cost V 8 bases and J 7 bases; bases outside gene matches: 11. The germline V gene encodes CDR1 SNHLY and CDR2 FYNNEI. The CDR3 has 15 amino acids. The CDR3 protein is CASLLLAGPSNEQFF. The CDR3 DNA sequence: TGTGCCAGCCTACTACTAGCGGGGCCCTCTAATGAGCAGTTCTTC.

V gene TRBV7-3 combines with J gene TRBJ2-5; tentative D call: TRBD2 (6 bases). This CDR3 contains 14 residues. Trimming took off 1 base at V and 3 bases at J, with 9 bases between the two ends. CDR1 SGHTA and CDR2 FQGTGA come from the germline V gene. The DNA of the CDR3 is TGTGCCAGCAGCTTAATGGGGGGAAAAGAGACCCAGTACTTC. It is translated as CASSLMGGKETQYF.

This rearrangement joins TRBV18 to TRBJ2-7; D may be TRBD2 (5 bases). The CDR3 is 16 amino acids. V lost 4 bases, J lost 0 bases, and 16 bases lay in between. Germline loops: CDR1 KGHSH, CDR2 LQKENI. The CDR3 coding sequence is TGTGCCAGCTCACACTCCGCTGGAGGTATCTCCTACGAGCAGTACTTC. Its protein is CASSHSAGGISYEQYF.

This clone has only a few counts. This same CDR3 is encoded by further DNA sequences in the sample. CDR3 DNA sequence: TGCGCCAGCAGCTTGGAAGGGGGTCCAAATCAGCCCCAGCATTTT. Its translation: CASSLEGGPNQPQHF. This rearrangement joins TRBV5-1 to TRBJ1-5; the D gene is possibly TRBD1 (6 bases). CDR3 size: 15 residues. Germline V CDR1 and CDR2: SGHRS, YFSETQ. Trimming removed 0 bases from V and 4 bases from J, with 11 bases in between.